This TCR beta chain was found in a study of T cell responses to AZD1222 COVID-19 vaccine. Findings of the study overall: Spike regions recognized by vaccine-associated CD4 TCRs spanned the protein, led by 160-218 and 743-854. Spike-specific TCRs gained breadth and depth after people received two AZD1222 doses. Clonal diversity was possibly underestimated, and white British individuals and females predominated among donors.

The CDR3 is made up of 12 amino acids. Trimming shortened V by 4 bases and J by 6 bases, and 7 bases separated the two germline ends. As concerns this clone: As yet, its antigen is unknown.

Data came from immunoSEQ multiplex PCR; TCRdb stores just in-frame clones and leaves some out. Of under 100,000 clones detected, 89% appear once; the ten largest clones hold about 5%. This receptor was taken from an adult who received the AZD1222 COVID-19 vaccine. The V and J genes are TRBV12-3 or TRBV12-4 and TRBJ1-5; D ambiguous. The material sequenced was peripheral blood, taken 28 days after the second AZD1222 dose. This chain's CDR3 is CASSSSSQPQHF. The CDR3, as DNA: TGTGCCAGCAGTTCAAGTAGTCAGCCCCAGCATTTT.